This T cell receptor beta chain was recovered during a study of T cells in Graves' hyperthyroidism and ophthalmopathy (dated by TCRdb to 2018 to 2020). The study in broad terms: Peripheral blood was sampled at the time of initial diagnosis, prior to any treatment. According to the paper, TCR Vbeta CDR3 sequencing was carried out on over 130 peripheral blood samples, which came from 40 to 45 ophthalmopathy, around 74 hyperthyroidism and roughly 17 progressor patients. Whether ophthalmopathy could be predicted prospectively was tested in an independent validation cohort made up of 18 to 20 hyperthyroidism patients plus 17 patients who later progressed to ophthalmopathy. Once sampling was done, hyperthyroidism patients were given methimazole at a starting dose of 30 mg daily, whereas ophthalmopathy patients were given high-dose intravenous methylprednisolone. The approximately 90 discovery patients were divided at random into training and test sets in a 7:3 ratio. In six Graves' hyperthyroidism patients, the study also compared T-cell repertoires from thyroid tissue with T-cell repertoires from blood. TCR V-J signatures able to tell the groups apart were searched for in a discovery cohort of around 95 patients, of whom over 40 had Graves' ophthalmopathy and about 55 had stable Graves' hyperthyroidism. The full study reports these points: Most expanded thyroid clonotypes (frequency above 0.001) were also found in blood, which suggests that blood repertoires may mirror thyroid immune responses. A model built on a 13 V-J signature distinguished ophthalmopathy from stable hyperthyroidism, reaching 85% to 90% sensitivity and about 81% specificity in cross-validation and 80%/75% in testing. In validation, the model predicted progression to ophthalmopathy a median of approximately 6.6 months before onset, with roughly 70% sensitivity and 72.22% specificity. No statistical method was used to set the sample size in advance, and investigators knew the group allocation.

Stable Graves' hyperthyroidism was defined as no progression to ophthalmopathy during 18 months of follow-up. Hyperthyroidism patients were newly diagnosed, with disease duration under 2 months, and aged 18 to 65 years. Exclusion was applied to patients with uncontrolled infections, other autoimmune diseases, pregnancy or lactation. Diagnoses relied on clinical symptoms, serum thyroxine and TRAb, thyroid ultrasound and orbital computed tomography. PBMCs were isolated from about 10 ml of fresh peripheral blood by Ficoll-Paque density gradient centrifugation. Total RNA was extracted with Trizol reagent, and quality was checked on an Agilent 2100 Bioanalyzer. Notes on this clonotype: Its binding antigen is unknown. There are no base qualities to consult, and no much larger clone falls within one base.

The TCR beta CDR3 regions were amplified from the RNA transcripts. The first round of RT-PCR for the TCR CDR3 was performed with the HTBI primer set and the Qiagen OneStep RT-PCR kit. Libraries were constructed in a second round of multiplex PCR, after which size selection and purification were performed. Libraries were sequenced paired-end with 100 bp reads on an Illumina HiSeq2000. As for the original processing: Raw data were processed with SOAPnuke, discarding reads with adapters, uncalled bases, mean Phred below 15, or no exact constant-primer or identifier match. High-quality paired reads were merged using COPE v1.2.5, and each unique nucleotide sequence was defined as a clonotype. Clonotypes were aligned to IMGT TRBV, TRBD and TRBJ reference segments using MiTCR v1.1. Analysis was restricted to V-J combinations with a frequency above 0.0001, which covered approximately 99% of repertoires. The TCS score was defined as the ratio of F50 (clonal expansion) to E x V (chaos), calculated using BLOSUM62-based TCRdist between CDR3 peptides within each V-J. Welch's t-statistics and random forest reduced roughly 500 V-J features to roughly 13, which were used in a naive Bayes classifier (R e1071). In-frame beta chains were kept once TCRdb had trimmed the public reads at Q25 with fastp and called clones with MiXCR. Identical CDR3 protein sequences are pooled into one entry, listed with their most common genes and DNA. TCRdb, rather than the study authors, made the V and J calls. In this sample the table shows about 400,000 distinct CDR3 sequences, more than 15% of which occur a single time. The ten largest account for roughly an eighth of the sample.

V is trimmed back by 2 bases and J by 6 bases, and the junction contains 7 bases that no gene match accounts for. There are 14 amino acids in the CDR3, from cysteine to phenylalanine inclusive. CDR3 DNA only is kept here, 42 bases in frame from base 1. Sequencing was carried out using blood. The rearrangement combines TRBV12-3 or TRBV12-4 with TRBJ2-7, with TRBD1 matching 7 junction bases. The source is a woman between 18 and 29 years old with Graves' hyperthyroidism. Here the CDR3 is given as CASSLKGAVSEQYF. The DNA sequence reads TGTGCCAGCAGTTTAAAGGGGGCGGTCTCCGAGCAGTACTTC.